Listed below are T cell receptor beta chains from one sample, sequenced in a study of T cell responses to AZD1222 COVID-19 vaccine. Here immunoSEQ multiplex PCR was the method, and the copy in TCRdb shows in-frame clones only, minus some. The table records under 150,000 clones, 82% of them present only once. Sample: peripheral blood, taken on day 0 of MenACWY control vaccination. The receptors derive from an adult in good health. Each CDR3 is given with its conserved first and last residue. Each record gives: clone size, CDR3 length, J gene, D gene, V gene, CDR3 DNA, CDR3 protein. The D gene is left open where the match is weak. Clone size is given for some rows only: seen once, a few or many times, or a class if the clone is expanded.

size: .; length: 13; J: TRBJ2-7; D: .; V: TRBV9; DNA: TGTGCCAGTGCCGGGACTGCCCCCCACGAGCAGTACTTC; CDR3: CASAGTAPHEQYF
size: few; length: 14; J: TRBJ1-1; D: .; V: TRBV11-3; DNA: TGTGCCAGCAGCCTTGGGAACGACCACACTGAAGCTTTCTTT; CDR3: CASSLGNDHTEAFF
size: .; length: 14; J: TRBJ1-2; D: .; V: TRBV18; DNA: TGTGCCAGCTCACCTAGGATGGTAGATGATGGCTACACCTTC; CDR3: CASSPRMVDDGYTF
size: .; length: 14; J: TRBJ1-1; D: .; V: TRBV27; DNA: TGTGCCAGCAGTCCTCTGCAGGGGAACACTGAAGCTTTCTTT; CDR3: CASSPLQGNTEAFF
size: .; length: 16; J: TRBJ2-3; D: TRBD2; V: TRBV6-1; DNA: TGTGCCAGCAGTGAGATGGGACTAGCGCGTGCAGATACGCAGTATTTT; CDR3: CASSEMGLARADTQYF
size: .; length: 17; J: TRBJ2-3; D: .; V: TRBV14; DNA: TGTGCCAGCAGCTACTCCCCTCGCAGGGCATTCACAGATACGCAGTATTTT; CDR3: CASSYSPRRAFTDTQYF
size: .; length: 15; J: TRBJ2-5; D: .; V: TRBV2; DNA: TGTGCCAGCAGGGCCACAAGGCAGCGGATAGAGACCCAGTACTTC; CDR3: CASRATRQRIETQYF
size: .; length: 13; J: TRBJ2-7; D: .; V: TRBV2; DNA: TGTGCCAGCAGTACAGGGATCACCTACGAGCAGTACTTC; CDR3: CASSTGITYEQYF
size: .; length: 15; J: TRBJ2-5; D: .; V: TRBV28; DNA: TGTGCCAGCAGTTTATCGAGGCAGATTCAAAAGACCCAGTACTTC; CDR3: CASSLSRQIQKTQYF
size: .; length: 16; J: TRBJ2-7; D: .; V: TRBV7-6; DNA: TGTGCCAGCAGCTTAGGATCTAGCGCCTACACCTACGAGCAGTACTTC; CDR3: CASSLGSSAYTYEQYF
size: few; length: 16; J: TRBJ2-7; D: .; V: TRBV11-2; DNA: TGTGCCAGCAGCTTAGGGGGATATGTCAGCTCCTACGAGCAGTACTTC; CDR3: CASSLGGYVSSYEQYF
size: .; length: 17; J: TRBJ1-4; D: .; V: TRBV19; DNA: TGTGCCAGTACCGCCAAGGCAGGGTGGAGGTCTAATGAAAAACTGTTTTTT; CDR3: CASTAKAGWRSNEKLFF
size: .; length: 11; J: TRBJ1-1; D: .; V: TRBV30; DNA: TGTGCCTGGAGTTGGGGGGACGAAGCTTTCTTT; CDR3: CAWSWGDEAFF
size: .; length: 15; J: TRBJ2-5; D: .; V: TRBV7-9; DNA: TGTGCCAGCAGCCACCGGGACGCTATGGGCGAGACCCAGTACTTC; CDR3: CASSHRDAMGETQYF
size: .; length: 14; J: TRBJ1-1; D: TRBD1; V: TRBV5-1; DNA: TGCGCCAGCAGCGGGGGACAGGGAGGCACTGAAGCTTTCTTT; CDR3: CASSGGQGGTEAFF
size: .; length: 15; J: TRBJ2-2; D: .; V: TRBV5-1; DNA: TGCGCCAGCAGCCCCACAGGGTTGGGGACCGGGGAGCTGTTTTTT; CDR3: CASSPTGLGTGELFF
size: .; length: 15; J: TRBJ1-6; D: TRBD1; V: TRBV19; DNA: TGTGCCAGTACCGACGGGACAGGTGAAAATTCACCCCTCCACTTT; CDR3: CASTDGTGENSPLHF
size: .; length: 15; J: TRBJ1-5; D: .; V: TRBV15; DNA: TGTGCCACCAGCAGAAACGCTCTTGCCAATCAGCCCCAGCATTTT; CDR3: CATSRNALANQPQHF
size: .; length: 17; J: TRBJ2-3; D: TRBD2; V: TRBV2; DNA: TGTGCCAGCAGACCCGGGACTAGCAAGCGTAGCACAGATACGCAGTATTTT; CDR3: CASRPGTSKRSTDTQYF
size: once; length: 14; J: TRBJ2-3; D: .; V: TRBV19; DNA: TGTGCCAGTAGTAGAGGGATTTTCACAGATACGCAGTATTTT; CDR3: CASSRGIFTDTQYF
size: .; length: 15; J: TRBJ2-1; D: .; V: TRBV7-8; DNA: TGTGCCAGCAGCCGAGGAGGGGGCTCCTACAATGAGCAGTTCTTC; CDR3: CASSRGGGSYNEQFF
size: .; length: 15; J: TRBJ1-6; D: .; V: TRBV3-1/TRBV3-2; DNA: TGTGCCAGCAGCCAAGGGGGCTGGAGGAATTCACCCCTCCACTTT; CDR3: CASSQGGWRNSPLHF
size: once; length: 16; J: TRBJ2-3; D: TRBD2; V: TRBV5-1; DNA: TGCGCCAGCAGCTTGGGATCTAGCGGGCGCACAGATACGCAGTATTTT; CDR3: CASSLGSSGRTDTQYF
size: .; length: 19; J: TRBJ2-7; D: TRBD1; V: TRBV11-2; DNA: TGTGCCAGCAGCTTAATCAGGATTCCGGGACAGGTGAGCTCCTACGAGCAGTACTTC; CDR3: CASSLIRIPGQVSSYEQYF
size: many; length: 16; J: TRBJ2-3; D: .; V: TRBV2; DNA: TGTGCCAGCAGGAAGACTGGGTGGACTAGCACAGATACGCAGTATTTT; CDR3: CASRKTGWTSTDTQYF
size: once; length: 13; J: TRBJ2-2; D: .; V: TRBV12-3/TRBV12-4; DNA: TGTGCCAGCAGCCCCCCTTACACCGGGGAGCTGTTTTTT; CDR3: CASSPPYTGELFF
size: .; length: 14; J: TRBJ2-5; D: .; V: TRBV15; DNA: TGTGCCACCAGCAGAGAAGGGGCAGGGGAGACCCAGTACTTC; CDR3: CATSREGAGETQYF
size: .; length: 12; J: TRBJ1-2; D: .; V: TRBV11-2; DNA: TGTGCCAGCAGCTGGGAGGGAAATGGCTACACCTTC; CDR3: CASSWEGNGYTF
size: .; length: 16; J: TRBJ1-1; D: TRBD1; V: TRBV5-4; DNA: TGTGCCACCGTCCCCAGGGGGTCTGATTATGGCGCTGAAGCTTTCTTT; CDR3: CATVPRGSDYGAEAFF